Listed below are T cell receptor beta chains from one sample, sequenced in a study of blood T cell repertoires in COVID-19. The protocol was immunoSEQ multiplex PCR, while the TCRdb copy is restricted to in-frame clones and leaves out a portion. The profile shows a few hundred thousand clones, roughly 89% of them singletons. Sequencing was done on a sample of peripheral blood. The receptor source for this set is a woman between 35 and 50 years old who had recovered from COVID-19. Each CDR3 is given with its conserved first and last residue. Fields, in order: clone size, D gene, V gene, J gene, CDR3 DNA, CDR3 protein. A D gene is named only where the DNA matches it firmly. Clone size appears in some rows only: once, few, many, or a class for an expanded clone.

NA	NA	TRBV2	TRBJ1-1	TGTGCCAGCAGTACCCCAAGGGTTAGCGCCGAAGAGTCTTTCTTT	CASSTPRVSAEESFF
NA	TRBD1	TRBV20-1	TRBJ1-5	TGCAGTGCTAGTGGCAGGGGGAGGAATCAGCCCCAGCATTTT	CSASGRGRNQPQHF
NA	TRBD1	TRBV6-5	TRBJ1-2	TGTGCCACTTCAGACCCGGGACAGGGACTTTATGGCTACACCTTC	CATSDPGQGLYGYTF
NA	TRBD1	TRBV5-1	TRBJ1-6	TGCGCCAGCAGCTTGGGGGACAGGGATACTTCACCCCTCCACTTT	CASSLGDRDTSPLHF
NA	NA	TRBV6-5	TRBJ2-7	TGTGCCAGCAGTTACTCCAGGGCTAGGCCTTACGAGCAGTACTTC	CASSYSRARPYEQYF
NA	TRBD1	TRBV15	TRBJ1-2	TGTGCCACCAGCACACTCCACAGGGGGCGCGACTATGGCTACACCTTC	CATSTLHRGRDYGYTF
once	TRBD1	TRBV2	TRBJ1-1	TGTGCCAGCAGAGGGACAGGGGCCGGCACTGAAGCTTTCTTT	CASRGTGAGTEAFF
NA	NA	TRBV24-1	TRBJ2-2	TGTGCCACCAGTGATCCGACTCAAAACACCGGGGAGCTGTTTTTT	CATSDPTQNTGELFF
few	NA	TRBV10-1	TRBJ2-3	TGCGCCAGCAGTGAGGGGCTAGCCAACGCAGATACGCAGTATTTT	CASSEGLANADTQYF
NA	NA	TRBV19	TRBJ2-7	TGTGCCAGTAGCAGCCCATTTCTAGTTCCCTACGAGCAGTACTTC	CASSSPFLVPYEQYF
NA	TRBD1	TRBV5-4	TRBJ2-7	TGTGCCAGCAGCACTGGGACAGTTTGGTCCTACGAGCAGTACTTC	CASSTGTVWSYEQYF
NA	NA	TRBV19	TRBJ2-3	TGTGCCAGTAGTTCGGAACTAACCCAAGATACGCAGTATTTT	CASSSELTQDTQYF
few	TRBD2	TRBV3-1/TRBV3-2	TRBJ2-1	TGTGCCAGCAGCCAAATGCTAGCGGCTTACAATGAGCAGTTCTTC	CASSQMLAAYNEQFF
NA	TRBD2	TRBV27	TRBJ2-2	TGTGCCAGCAGTTTGGGAGCGGGGGGGCGGTCCGGGGAGCTGTTTTTT	CASSLGAGGRSGELFF
few	TRBD2	TRBV7-6	TRBJ2-2	TGTGCCAGCAGCTTTCGACTAGCGGGGACAAACACCGGGGAGCTGTTTTTT	CASSFRLAGTNTGELFF
NA	NA	TRBV6-6	TRBJ2-3	TGTGCCAGCAGTTGGGTGGGGGCCACAGATACGCAGTATTTT	CASSWVGATDTQYF
NA	TRBD1	TRBV5-6	TRBJ1-1	TGTGCCAGCAGCCGATGGGACAGGAACACTGAAGCTTTCTTT	CASSRWDRNTEAFF
NA	NA	TRBV7-9	TRBJ2-7	TGTGCCAGCAGCTTTCCCCACGGGGACGAGCAGTACTTC	CASSFPHGDEQYF
NA	TRBD1	TRBV30	TRBJ1-6	TGTGCCTCGGAAGAAGGACAGGGAGGGTCACCCCTCCACTTT	CASEEGQGGSPLHF